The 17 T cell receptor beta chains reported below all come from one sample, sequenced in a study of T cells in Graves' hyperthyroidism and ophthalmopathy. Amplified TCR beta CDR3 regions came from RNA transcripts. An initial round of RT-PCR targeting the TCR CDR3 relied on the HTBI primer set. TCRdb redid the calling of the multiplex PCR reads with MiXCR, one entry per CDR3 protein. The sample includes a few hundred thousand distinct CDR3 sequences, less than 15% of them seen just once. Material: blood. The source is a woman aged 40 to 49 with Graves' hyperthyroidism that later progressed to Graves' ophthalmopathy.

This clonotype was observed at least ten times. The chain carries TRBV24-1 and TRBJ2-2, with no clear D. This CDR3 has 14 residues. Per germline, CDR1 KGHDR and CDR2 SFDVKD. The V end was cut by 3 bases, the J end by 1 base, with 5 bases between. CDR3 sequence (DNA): TGTGCCACCAGTGATCTCCAGAACACCGGGGAGCTGTTTTTT. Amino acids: CATSDLQNTGELFF.

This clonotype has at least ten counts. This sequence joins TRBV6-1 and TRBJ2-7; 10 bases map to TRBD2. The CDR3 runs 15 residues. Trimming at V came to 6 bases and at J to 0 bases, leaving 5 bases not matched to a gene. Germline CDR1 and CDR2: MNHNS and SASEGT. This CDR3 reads CASSASSGGSYEQYF. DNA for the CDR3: TGTGCCAGCAGCGCCTCTAGCGGGGGCTCCTACGAGCAGTACTTC.

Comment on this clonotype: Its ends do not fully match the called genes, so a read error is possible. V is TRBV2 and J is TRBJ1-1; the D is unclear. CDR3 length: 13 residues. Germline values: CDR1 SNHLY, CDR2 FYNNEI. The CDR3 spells CASRMTANTEAFF. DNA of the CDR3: TGTGCCAGCAGGATGACCGCGAACACTGAAGCCTTCTTT.

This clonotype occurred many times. The CDR3 protein is CASSLASGGSNQPQHF. The CDR3 DNA follows: TGTGCCAGCAGCTTAGCGAGTGGGGGTAGCAATCAGCCCCAGCATTTT. The J gene is TRBJ1-5, the V gene TRBV7-8, with D perhaps TRBD1 (5 bases). Germline-derived CDR1 and CDR2 are SGHVS and FQNEAQ. Trimming took 0 bases from V and 0 from J, leaving 9 bases between them. The CDR3 runs 16 residues.

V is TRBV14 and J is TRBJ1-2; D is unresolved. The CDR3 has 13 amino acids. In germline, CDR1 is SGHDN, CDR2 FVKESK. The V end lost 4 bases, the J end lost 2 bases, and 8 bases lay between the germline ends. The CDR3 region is CASSPARNYGYTF. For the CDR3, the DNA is TGTGCCAGCAGCCCGGCCCGGAACTATGGCTACACCTTC.

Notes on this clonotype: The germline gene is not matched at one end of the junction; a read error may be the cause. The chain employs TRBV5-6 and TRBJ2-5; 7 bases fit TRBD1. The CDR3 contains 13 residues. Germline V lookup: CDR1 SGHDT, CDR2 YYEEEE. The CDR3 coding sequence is TGTGCCAGCAGCCAGAGACGACAGGGTCGGGAAAACTTC. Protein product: CASSQRRQGRENF.

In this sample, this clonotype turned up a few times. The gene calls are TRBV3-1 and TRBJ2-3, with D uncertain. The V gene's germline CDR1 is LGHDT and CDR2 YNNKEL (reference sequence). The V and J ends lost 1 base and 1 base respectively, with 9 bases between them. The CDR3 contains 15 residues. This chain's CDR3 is CASSQAIPGTDTQYF. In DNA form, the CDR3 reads TGTGCCAGCAGCCAAGCTATACCGGGCACAGATACGCAGTATTTT.

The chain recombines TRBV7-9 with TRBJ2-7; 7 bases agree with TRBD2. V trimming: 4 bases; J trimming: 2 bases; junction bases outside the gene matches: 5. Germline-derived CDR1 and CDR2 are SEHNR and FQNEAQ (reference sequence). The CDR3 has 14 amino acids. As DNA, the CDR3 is TGTGCCAGCAGCTCCGAGGGGAGGGCCTACGAGCAGTACTTC. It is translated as CASSSEGRAYEQYF.

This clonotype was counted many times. As DNA, the CDR3 is TGTGCCAGCAGCACGTGGTGGACTAGCGGTCTAGTGGGGTCCTACAATGAGCAGTTCTTC. Residues: CASSTWWTSGLVGSYNEQFF. The V and J genes are TRBV12-3 or TRBV12-4 and TRBJ2-1; 10 nucleotides align to TRBD2. V was pared by 6 bases and J by 1 base, with 18 bases of the junction left unmatched. This CDR3 comprises 20 residues.

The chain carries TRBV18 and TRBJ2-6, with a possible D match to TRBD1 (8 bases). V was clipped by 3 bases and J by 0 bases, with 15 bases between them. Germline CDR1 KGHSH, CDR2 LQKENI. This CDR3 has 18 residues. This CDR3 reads CASSPVQGGNSGANVLTF. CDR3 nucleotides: TGTGCCAGCTCACCGGTACAGGGGGGGAACTCTGGGGCCAACGTCCTGACTTTC.

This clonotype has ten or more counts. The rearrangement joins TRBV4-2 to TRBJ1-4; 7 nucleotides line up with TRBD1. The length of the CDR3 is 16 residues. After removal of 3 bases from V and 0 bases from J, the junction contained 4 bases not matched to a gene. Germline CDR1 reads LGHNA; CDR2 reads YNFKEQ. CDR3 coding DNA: TGTGCCAGCAGCCAGTCTGGGACAGCAACTAATGAAAAACTGTTTTTT. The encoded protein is CASSQSGTATNEKLFF.

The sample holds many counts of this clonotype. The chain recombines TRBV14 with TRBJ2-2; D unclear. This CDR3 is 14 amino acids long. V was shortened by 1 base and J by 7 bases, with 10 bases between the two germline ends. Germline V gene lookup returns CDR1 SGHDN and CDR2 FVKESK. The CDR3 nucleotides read TGTGCCAGCAGCCAAGTCTTGGGCAGCGGGGAGCTGTTTTTT. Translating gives CASSQVLGSGELFF.

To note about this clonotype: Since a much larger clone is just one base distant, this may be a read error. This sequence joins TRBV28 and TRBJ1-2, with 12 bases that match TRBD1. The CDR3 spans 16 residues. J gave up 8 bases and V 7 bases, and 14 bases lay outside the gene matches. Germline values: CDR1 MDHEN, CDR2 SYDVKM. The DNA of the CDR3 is TGTGCCAGCACCAAAAAATACCGGGACAGGGGGCTCGGCTACACCTTC. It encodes CASTKKYRDRGLGYTF.

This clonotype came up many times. CDR3 coding DNA: TGTGCCAGCAGCTCGGTTGGGGGGCGAGCGGAAGCTTTCTTT. Translating it yields CASSSVGGRAEAFF. The chain recombines TRBV7-9 with TRBJ1-1; a weak D match, TRBD1 (6 bases). Trimming shortened V by 4 bases and J by 8 bases, and 17 bases separated the two germline ends. The germline V gene encodes CDR1 SEHNR and CDR2 FQNEAQ (reference sequence). The length of the CDR3 is 14 residues.

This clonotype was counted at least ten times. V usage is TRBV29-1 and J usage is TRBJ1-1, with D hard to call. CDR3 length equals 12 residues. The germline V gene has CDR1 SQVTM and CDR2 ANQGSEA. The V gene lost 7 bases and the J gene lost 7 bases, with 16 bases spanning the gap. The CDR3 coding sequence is TGCAGCGGGGTACGAGTTGACTATGAAGCTTTCTTT. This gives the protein CSGVRVDYEAFF.

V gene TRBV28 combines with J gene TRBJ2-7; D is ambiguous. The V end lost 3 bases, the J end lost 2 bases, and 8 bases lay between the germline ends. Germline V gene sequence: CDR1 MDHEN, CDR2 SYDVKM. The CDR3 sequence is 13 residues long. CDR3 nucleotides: TGTGCCAGCAGTTTCGGAGAAACCTACGAGCAGTACTTC. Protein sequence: CASSFGETYEQYF.

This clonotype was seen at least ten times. The CDR3 region has the DNA TGTGCCATCAGTGAACGCACAGACCAAGAGACCCAGTACTTC. Residues: CAISERTDQETQYF. This chain connects TRBV10-3 to TRBJ2-5; no clear D. The CDR3 loop spans 14 amino acids. CDR1 ENHRY and CDR2 SYGVKD come from the germline V gene. V was clipped by 3 bases and J by 0 bases, with 8 bases between them.